The 6 T cell receptor beta chains presented below share a single source sample, sequenced in a study of blood T cells in healthy people across ages. A second roughly 6 to 12 cycle PCR used barcoded and J-beta primers. TCRdb processed the 5' RACE reads anew with MiXCR; each CDR3 protein has one entry. The sample holds 700,000 or so distinct CDR3 sequences, roughly two fifths seen once. Sequenced sample: blood. The receptors stem from an elderly man in good health.

This rearrangement joins TRBV9 to TRBJ1-1; D gene uncertain. Germline lookup yields CDR1 SGDLS and CDR2 YYNGEE. There are 13 residues in the CDR3. V gave up 0 bases and J gave up 5 bases, with 8 bases separating them. In DNA, the CDR3 is TGTGCCAGCAGCGTAGGTCCGAGTACTGAAGCTTTCTTT. Residues: CASSVGPSTEAFF.

CDR3 sequence: CASCRGGNQPQHF. The CDR3 coding sequence is TGTGCCAGTTGCAGGGGTGGCAATCAGCCCCAGCATTTT. V usage is TRBV2 and J usage is TRBJ1-5, with D perhaps matching TRBD1 (6 bases). Trimming took 9 bases from V and 2 from J, leaving 11 bases between them. Germline V gene data show CDR1 as SNHLY and CDR2 as FYNNEI. There are 13 residues in the CDR3. Full variable domain (rest looked up from reference TRBV2 and TRBJ1-5): EPEVTQTPSHQVTQMGQEVILRCVPISNHLYFYWYRQILGQKVEFLVSFYNNEISEKSEIFDDQFSVERPDGSNFTLKIRSTKLEDSAMYFCASCRGGNQPQHFGDGTRLSIL.

The chain is built from TRBV12-3 or TRBV12-4 and TRBJ2-5, with 9 bases lining up with TRBD2. V shed 6 bases and J 4 bases; nucleotides not matched to a gene: 6. This CDR3 comprises 14 residues. The CDR3 nucleotides are TGTGCCAGCAGCCGGAGCGGGGGGCTAGAGACCCAGTACTTC. Translating gives CASSRSGGLETQYF.

Concerning this clonotype itself: An end of the junction does not agree with germline; a read error may underlie this. The chain combines TRBV13 with TRBJ2-1; D call uncertain. The CDR3 covers 12 residues. Germline V gene data show CDR1 as PRHDT and CDR2 as FYEKMQ (reference sequence). In nucleotides, the CDR3 is TGTGCCAGCAGCTTATCCTTCAATGAGCAGTTCTTC. Its translation: CASSLSFNEQFF.

This rearrangement joins TRBV7-9 to TRBJ1-4; D unclear. V dropped 5 bases and J dropped 8 bases, with 12 bases sitting between them. The CDR3 extends over 13 amino acids. Looked up from germline, CDR1 is SEHNR and CDR2 is FQNEAQ (reference sequence). This chain's CDR3 is CASSLRTGEKLFF. Written as DNA, the CDR3 is TGTGCCAGCAGCCTTCGCACTGGGGAAAAACTGTTTTTT.

This clonotype was seen repeatedly, ten times or more. V and J are TRBV4-2 and TRBJ2-3; a weak D match, TRBD2 (7 bases). This CDR3 spans 15 amino acids. Trimming took off 0 bases at V and 5 bases at J, with 12 bases between the two ends. Germline loops: CDR1 LGHNA, CDR2 YNFKEQ. The CDR3 DNA is TGTGCCAGCAGCCAAGATCCGGGGGGCAAAGATACGCAGTATTTT. Translated, it gives CASSQDPGGKDTQYF.